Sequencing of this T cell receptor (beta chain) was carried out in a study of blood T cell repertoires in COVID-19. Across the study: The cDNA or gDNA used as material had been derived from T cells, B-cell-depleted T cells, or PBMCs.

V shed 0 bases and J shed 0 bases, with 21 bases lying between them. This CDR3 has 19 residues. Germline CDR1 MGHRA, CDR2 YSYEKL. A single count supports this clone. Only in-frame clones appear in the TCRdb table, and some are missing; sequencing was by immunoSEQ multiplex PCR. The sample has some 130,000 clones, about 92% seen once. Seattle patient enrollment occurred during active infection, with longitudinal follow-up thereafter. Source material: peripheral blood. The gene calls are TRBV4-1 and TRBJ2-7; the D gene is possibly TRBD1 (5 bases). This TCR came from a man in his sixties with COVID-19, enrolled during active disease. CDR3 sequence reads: CASSQEPPSFDSLSYEQYF. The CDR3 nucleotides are TGCGCCAGCAGCCAAGAACCCCCCTCTTTTGACAGCCTCTCCTACGAGCAGTACTTC.